This entry features one TCR beta chain sequence. Between the trimmed V and J ends, which lost 5 bases and 5 bases, there was a span of 12 bases. Germline V gene lookup returns CDR1 MNHEY and CDR2 SMNVEV (reference sequence). The CDR3 consists of 13 residues. This specimen comes from a study of blood T cell repertoires in COVID-19. On the study more broadly: PBMCs, B-cell-depleted T cells, or T cells were the source of the cDNA or gDNA that made up the material.

Assay: immunoSEQ multiplex PCR; the TCRdb copy retains only in-frame clones and omits some. The table shows roughly 72,000 clones, with more than 75% occurring only once. The receptor was derived from a human donor in a cohort sampled during active COVID-19. The sequenced sample was peripheral blood. This sequence joins TRBV27 and TRBJ1-1; D might be TRBD1 (6 bases). The CDR3 bases are TGTGCCAGCAGTATACAGGGTCGTACTGAAGCTTTCTTT. Translating it yields CASSIQGRTEAFF.